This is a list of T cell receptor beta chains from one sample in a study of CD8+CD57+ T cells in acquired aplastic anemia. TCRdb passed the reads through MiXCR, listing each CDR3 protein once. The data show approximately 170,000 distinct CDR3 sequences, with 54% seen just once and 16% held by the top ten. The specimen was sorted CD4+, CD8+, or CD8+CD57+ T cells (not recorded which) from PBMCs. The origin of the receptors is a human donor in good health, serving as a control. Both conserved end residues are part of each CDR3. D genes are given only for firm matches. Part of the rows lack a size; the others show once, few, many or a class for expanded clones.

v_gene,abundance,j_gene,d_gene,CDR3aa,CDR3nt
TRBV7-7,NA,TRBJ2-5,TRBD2,CASSSTSGGADQYF,TGTGCCAGCAGCTCGACTAGCGGGGGGGCGGACCAGTACTTC
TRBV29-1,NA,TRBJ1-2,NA,CSVMGDYGYTF,TGCAGCGTTATGGGGGACTATGGCTACACCTTC
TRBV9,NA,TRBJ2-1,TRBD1,CASSGRDRGDYNEQFF,TGTGCCAGCAGCGGACGGGACAGGGGAGATTACAATGAGCAGTTCTTC
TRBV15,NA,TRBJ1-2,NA,CATGESYGYTF,TGTGCCACGGGGGAGTCCTATGGCTACACCTTC
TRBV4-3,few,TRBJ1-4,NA,CASSQKGPGSKEKLFF,TGCGCCAGCAGCCAGAAGGGGCCAGGGTCGAAGGAAAAACTGTTTTTT
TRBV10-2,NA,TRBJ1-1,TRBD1,CASSESPGQGGRTEAFF,TGCGCCAGCAGTGAGTCGCCCGGACAGGGAGGAAGGACTGAAGCTTTCTTT
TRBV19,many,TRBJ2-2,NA,CASSIRLPGELFF,TGTGCCAGTAGTATTCGGCTCCCCGGGGAGCTGTTTTTT
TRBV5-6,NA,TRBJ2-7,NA,CASSRRRKF,TGTGCCAGCAGCCGTCGGCGGAAATTC
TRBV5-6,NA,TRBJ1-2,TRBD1,CASSLGPTGGAEGYTF,TGTGCCAGCAGCTTGGGGCCCACAGGGGGCGCCGAGGGCTACACCTTC
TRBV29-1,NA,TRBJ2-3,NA,CSVQETSTDTQYF,TGCAGCGTACAGGAAACTAGCACAGATACGCAGTATTTT
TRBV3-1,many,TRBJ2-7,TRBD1,CASSRQGTYEQYF,TGTGCCAGCAGCCGACAGGGAACCTACGAGCAGTACTTC
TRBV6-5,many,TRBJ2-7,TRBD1,CASSYGQGAGEQYF,TGTGCCAGCAGTTACGGGCAGGGGGCAGGCGAGCAGTACTTC
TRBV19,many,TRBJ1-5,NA,CASSIPGLQDQPQHF,TGTGCCAGTAGTATTCCAGGGTTGCAAGATCAGCCCCAGCATTTT
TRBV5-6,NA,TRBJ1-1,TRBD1,CASSFGPGQGDTEAFF,TGTGCCAGCAGCTTTGGACCGGGACAGGGGGACACTGAAGCTTTCTTT
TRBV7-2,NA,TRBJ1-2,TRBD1,CASSLGVGQGAGYTF,TGTGCCAGCAGCTTAGGGGTGGGACAGGGGGCGGGCTACACCTTC
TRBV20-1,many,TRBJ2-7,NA,CSALQRRSSYEQYF,TGCAGTGCTCTACAGCGACGAAGCTCCTACGAGCAGTACTTC
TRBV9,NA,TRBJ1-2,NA,CASSSPGPSIKGYTF,TGTGCCAGCAGCTCTCCGGGGCCCTCGATAAAAGGCTACACCTTC
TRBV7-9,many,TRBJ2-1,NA,CASSLQEGNEQFF,TGTGCCAGCAGCCTACAGGAGGGCAATGAGCAGTTCTTC
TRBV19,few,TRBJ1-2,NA,CASSMSPGIPYGYTF,TGTGCCAGTAGTATGTCTCCCGGGATCCCTTATGGCTACACCTTC
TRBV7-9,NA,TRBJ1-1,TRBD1,CASSLRDRENTEAFF,TGTGCCAGCAGCTTAAGGGACAGGGAAAACACTGAAGCTTTCTTT
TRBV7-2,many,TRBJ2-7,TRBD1,CASSPQGTTYEQYF,TGTGCCAGCAGCCCACAGGGGACAACCTACGAGCAGTACTTC
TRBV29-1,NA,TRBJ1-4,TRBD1,CSARSAGGYERLFF,TGCAGCGCTAGATCCGCAGGGGGCTATGAAAGACTGTTTTTT
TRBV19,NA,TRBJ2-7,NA,CASSIGEDTPQAYEQYF,TGTGCCAGTAGTATAGGGGAGGACACACCACAGGCCTACGAGCAGTACTTC
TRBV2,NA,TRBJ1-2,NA,CASSERGEGYGYTF,TGTGCCAGCAGTGAAAGGGGGGAAGGCTATGGCTACACCTTC
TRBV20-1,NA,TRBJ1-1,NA,CSARPAMRNTEAFF,TGCAGTGCTAGGCCGGCCATGAGGAACACTGAAGCTTTCTTT
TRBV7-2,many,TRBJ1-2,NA,CASSLRQAPNYGYTF,TGTGCCAGCAGCCTACGACAGGCACCGAACTATGGCTACACCTTC
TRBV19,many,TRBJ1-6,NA,CASSIDRGGWKSSPLHF,TGTGCCAGTAGTATAGACAGGGGCGGTTGGAAGAGTTCACCCCTCCACTTT
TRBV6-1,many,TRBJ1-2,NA,CASSGFQAPNYGYTF,TGTGCCAGCAGTGGGTTCCAGGCTCCTAACTATGGCTACACCTTC
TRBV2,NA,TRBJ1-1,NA,CARTKQDQNTEAFF,TGTGCCAGAACTAAACAGGATCAGAACACTGAAGCTTTCTTT
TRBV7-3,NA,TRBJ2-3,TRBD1,CASSRGQGDTDTQYF,TGTGCCAGCAGCAGGGGGCAGGGGGACACAGATACGCAGTATTTT
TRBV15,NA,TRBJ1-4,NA,CATRRDGQGNEKLFF,TGTGCCACCCGCAGAGACGGGCAGGGTAACGAAAAACTGTTTTTT
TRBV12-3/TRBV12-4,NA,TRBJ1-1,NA,CASSLADSPRVNTEAFF,TGTGCCAGCAGTTTAGCGGACAGCCCAAGGGTGAACACTGAAGCTTTCTTT
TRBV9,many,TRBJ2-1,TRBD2,CASSVAGGGYNEQFF,TGTGCCAGCAGCGTAGCGGGGGGGGGCTACAATGAGCAGTTCTTC
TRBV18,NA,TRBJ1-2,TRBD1,CASSAQGAWGYTF,TGTGCCAGCTCAGCGCAGGGGGCGTGGGGCTACACCTTC
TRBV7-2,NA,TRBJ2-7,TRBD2,CASSLGAGGSMYEQYF,TGTGCCAGCAGCTTAGGAGCGGGGGGAAGTATGTACGAGCAGTACTTC
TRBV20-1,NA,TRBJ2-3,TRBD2,CSAQSDGRATDTQYF,TGCAGTGCTCAGAGCGATGGGAGGGCCACAGATACGCAGTATTTT
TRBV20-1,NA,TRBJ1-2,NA,CSARDWEMSSGNTF,TGCAGTGCTAGAGATTGGGAGATGAGCTCTGGAAACACCTTC
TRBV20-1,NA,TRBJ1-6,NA,CPSSGRTGFTYNSPLHF,TGCCCAAGCTCGGGACGAACAGGGTTCACCTATAATTCACCCCTCCACTTT
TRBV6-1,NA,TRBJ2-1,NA,CASSEAGFWRGFYEQFF,TGTGCCAGCAGTGAAGCCGGGTTTTGGCGAGGATTCTATGAGCAGTTCTTC
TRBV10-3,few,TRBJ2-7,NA,CAISSGGGFYEQYF,TGTGCCATCAGTTCGGGTGGGGGGTTTTACGAGCAGTACTTC
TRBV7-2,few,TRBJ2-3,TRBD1,CASSRDRGDTQYF,TGTGCCAGCAGCCGTGACAGGGGAGATACGCAGTATTTT